The clone carrying this TCR beta chain has only one observation. Distinct nucleotide sequences in the sample also encode this CDR3. This entry is derived from a study of blood T cell repertoires in COVID-19. TCRdb keeps only in-frame clones here, not all; method: immunoSEQ multiplex PCR. This table holds 250,000 to 400,000 clones, approximately 88% found once. The CDR3 runs 12 residues. In germline, CDR1 is LNHDA, CDR2 SQIVND (reference sequence). The V and J ends lost 6 bases and 1 base respectively, with 6 bases between them. The rearrangement joins TRBV19 to TRBJ1-1; D remains ambiguous. The TCR was taken from a woman in her twenties or thirties with COVID-19, enrolled during active disease. The sample consisted of peripheral blood. The CDR3 nucleotides read TGTGCCAGTAGGGCAGGGAACACTGAAGCTTTCTTT. Amino acids: CASRAGNTEAFF.